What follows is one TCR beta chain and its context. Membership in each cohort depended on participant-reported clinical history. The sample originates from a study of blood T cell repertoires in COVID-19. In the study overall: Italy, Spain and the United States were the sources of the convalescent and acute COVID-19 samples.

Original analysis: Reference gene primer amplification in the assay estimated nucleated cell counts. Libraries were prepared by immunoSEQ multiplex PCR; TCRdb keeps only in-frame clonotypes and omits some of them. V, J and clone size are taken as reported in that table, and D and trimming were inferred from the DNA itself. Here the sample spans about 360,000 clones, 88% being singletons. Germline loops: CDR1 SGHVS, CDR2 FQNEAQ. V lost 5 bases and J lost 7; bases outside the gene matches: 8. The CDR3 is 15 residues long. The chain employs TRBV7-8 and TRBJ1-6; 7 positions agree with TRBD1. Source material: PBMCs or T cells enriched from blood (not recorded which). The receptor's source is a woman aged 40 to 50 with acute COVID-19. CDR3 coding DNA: TGTGCCAGCAGCCTCTGGGACAGTAGGAATTCACCCCTCCACTTT. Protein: CASSLWDSRNSPLHF.